This note documents a single T cell receptor (beta chain) sequence. This may be a read error: a much more frequent sequence differs by one nucleotide. MiXCR, applied by TCRdb to the 5' RACE reads, yields one record per CDR3 protein. The table has 470,000 or so distinct CDR3 sequences, around 18% seen once. These data belong to a study of T-cell memory formation after mild COVID-19. The germline V gene has CDR1 ENHRY and CDR2 SYGVKD. V was cut by 3 bases and J by 6 bases, with 6 bases left in between. The CDR3 has 12 residues. V gene TRBV10-3 combines with J gene TRBJ1-5; D call uncertain. This receptor was identified in an adult woman who had mild COVID-19 (a few samples of this study predate the infection). Cell type and time point are not known. Sequencing was carried out using PBMCs or a T cell subset sorted from them (not recorded which). The CDR3 sequence: CAISDRSQPQHF. The CDR3 DNA sequence: TGTGCCATCAGTGACAGGAGTCAGCCCCAGCATTTT.